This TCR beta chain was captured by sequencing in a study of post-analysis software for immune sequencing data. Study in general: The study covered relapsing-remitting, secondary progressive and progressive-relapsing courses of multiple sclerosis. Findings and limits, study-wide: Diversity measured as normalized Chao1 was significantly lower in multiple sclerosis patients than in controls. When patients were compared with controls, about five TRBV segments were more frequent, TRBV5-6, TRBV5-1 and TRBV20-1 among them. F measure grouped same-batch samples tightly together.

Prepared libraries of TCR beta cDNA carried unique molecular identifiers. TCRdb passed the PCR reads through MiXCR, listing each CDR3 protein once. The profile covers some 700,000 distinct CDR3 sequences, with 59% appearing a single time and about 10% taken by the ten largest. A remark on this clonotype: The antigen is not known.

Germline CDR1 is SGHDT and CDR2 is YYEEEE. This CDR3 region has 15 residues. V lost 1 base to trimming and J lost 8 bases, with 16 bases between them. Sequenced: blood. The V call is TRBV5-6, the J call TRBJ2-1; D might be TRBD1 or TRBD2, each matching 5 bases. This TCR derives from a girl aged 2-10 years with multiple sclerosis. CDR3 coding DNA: TGTGCCAGCAGCTTGATCGGGACGGGTAGAGATGAGCAGTTCTTC. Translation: CASSLIGTGRDEQFF.